The rows below give T cell receptor beta chains drawn from one sample of a study of CD8 T cells in Susac syndrome. TCRdb reanalysed the immunoSEQ multiplex PCR reads using MiXCR and keeps one entry per CDR3 protein. Among 100,000 to 150,000 distinct CDR3 sequences, around 94% were seen once, and the ten largest hold around 0.2%. The sequencing input was CD8+ T cells from PBMCs. The receptors originated from a human donor with Susac syndrome. Each CDR3 is given with its conserved first and last residue. A D gene is named only where the DNA matches it firmly. Some rows have no size entry. The others give once, few or many, or a class for an expanded clone.

abundance	d_gene	v_gene	len	j_gene	CDR3aa	CDR3nt
-	TRBD1	TRBV4-1	13	TRBJ1-2	CASSPWDSYSYTF	TGCGCCAGCAGCCCCTGGGACAGCTATAGCTACACCTTC
once	TRBD2	TRBV2	16	TRBJ2-1	CASSPFGAGEGGEQFF	TGTGCCAGCAGTCCCTTTGGAGCGGGAGAAGGCGGTGAGCAGTTCTTC
-	-	TRBV11-2	13	TRBJ2-5	CASSSGIQETQYF	TGTGCCAGCAGCTCCGGGATTCAAGAGACCCAGTACTTC
-	TRBD1	TRBV7-3	14	TRBJ2-7	CASSLVGTGDEQYF	TGTGCCAGCAGCTTAGTCGGGACAGGGGACGAGCAGTACTTC
-	TRBD1	TRBV9	15	TRBJ1-2	CASSRDRDQHYGYTF	TGTGCCAGCAGCCGGGACAGAGATCAACACTATGGCTACACCTTC
-	-	TRBV10-3	11	TRBJ1-2	CATLDNYGYTF	TGTGCCACTCTGGATAACTATGGCTACACCTTC
-	-	TRBV4-2	15	TRBJ1-2	CASSQDGGQPYGYTF	TGTGCCAGCAGCCAAGACGGCGGACAGCCCTATGGCTACACCTTC
-	TRBD1	TRBV20-1	13	TRBJ1-1	CSAGTGRATEAFF	TGCAGTGCGGGGACAGGGCGGGCCACTGAAGCTTTCTTT
-	-	TRBV7-2	15	TRBJ2-1	CASSLVSPGINEQFF	TGTGCCAGCAGCTTAGTATCCCCGGGGATCAATGAGCAGTTCTTC
-	-	TRBV7-9	15	TRBJ2-3	CASSGGVLGTDTQYF	TGTGCCAGCAGCGGTGGGGTTTTGGGCACAGATACGCAGTATTTT
-	-	TRBV27	14	TRBJ2-5	CASSPLGFTETQYF	TGTGCCAGCAGTCCTCTGGGATTTACGGAGACCCAGTACTTC
-	-	TRBV6-6	15	TRBJ2-6	CASSEAGDGANVLTF	TGTGCCAGCAGTGAGGCAGGGGACGGGGCCAACGTCCTGACTTTC
-	TRBD1	TRBV29-1	14	TRBJ2-7	CSVWTGSLTYEQYF	TGCAGCGTCTGGACAGGCTCGCTCACCTACGAGCAGTACTTC
-	TRBD2	TRBV7-2	17	TRBJ2-3	CASSLVATSGSLDTQYF	TGTGCCAGCAGCTTAGTAGCGACTAGCGGGAGTTTGGATACGCAGTATTTT
-	-	TRBV6-2/TRBV6-3	14	TRBJ1-5	CASSYGDSNQPQHF	TGTGCCAGCAGTTATGGGGATAGCAATCAGCCCCAGCATTTT
-	-	TRBV9	12	TRBJ1-2	CASSAQSHGYTF	TGTGCCAGCAGCGCCCAATCCCATGGCTACACCTTC
-	-	TRBV15	14	TRBJ2-7	CATSRTGESYEQYF	TGTGCCACCAGCAGAACGGGAGAATCCTACGAGCAGTACTTC
-	TRBD2	TRBV27	14	TRBJ2-2	CASSSGGSTGELFF	TGTGCCAGCAGCAGCGGGGGGAGCACCGGGGAGCTGTTTTTT
-	-	TRBV25-1	11	TRBJ1-2	CDERANYGYTF	TGTGACGAGCGGGCTAACTATGGCTACACCTTC
-	-	TRBV9	15	TRBJ1-1	CASSVGVGGYTEAFF	TGTGCCAGCAGCGTAGGAGTAGGGGGGTACACTGAAGCTTTCTTT
-	TRBD2	TRBV5-1	14	TRBJ2-1	CASSGGPSGNEQFF	TGCGCCAGCAGCGGGGGGCCTAGCGGGAATGAGCAGTTCTTC
-	-	TRBV5-4	14	TRBJ1-2	CASTLEGRHYGYTF	TGTGCCAGCACCCTCGAGGGGCGTCACTATGGCTACACCTTC
-	TRBD2	TRBV5-1	15	TRBJ2-5	CASSIGLAGEETQYF	TGCGCCAGCAGCATCGGACTAGCGGGGGAAGAGACCCAGTACTTC
-	-	TRBV12-3/TRBV12-4	19	TRBJ1-2	CASSPYLGAAGVSNYGYTF	TGTGCCAGCAGTCCCTACCTTGGCGCGGCCGGAGTGTCTAACTATGGCTACACCTTC
once	-	TRBV7-8	12	TRBJ2-1	CASSFAGSEQFF	TGTGCCAGCAGCTTCGCGGGGTCTGAGCAGTTCTTC
-	-	TRBV10-3	15	TRBJ1-5	CAISEAGHLNQPQHF	TGTGCCATCAGTGAGGCGGGACACCTCAATCAGCCCCAGCATTTT
once	-	TRBV28	13	TRBJ2-3	CASSDHIADTQYF	TGTGCCAGCAGTGACCATATCGCAGATACGCAGTATTTT
-	TRBD1	TRBV19	13	TRBJ1-4	CASVDRDGVGLFF	TGTGCCAGTGTCGACAGGGATGGAGTCGGACTGTTTTTT
-	-	TRBV7-2	14	TRBJ2-7	CASSLALLPSEQYF	TGTGCCAGCAGCTTAGCGCTACTACCCTCCGAGCAGTACTTC
-	-	TRBV28	12	TRBJ2-7	CASSFKYYEQYF	TGTGCCAGCAGTTTTAAGTACTACGAGCAGTACTTC
-	-	TRBV21-1	14	TRBJ1-2	CASSKEPGQRGYTF	TGTGCCAGCAGCAAAGAGCCGGGACAGCGGGGCTACACCTTC
-	-	TRBV28	14	TRBJ1-1	CASSLLGENTEAFF	TGTGCCAGCAGTTTATTGGGGGAAAACACTGAAGCTTTCTTT
-	-	TRBV12-3/TRBV12-4	15	TRBJ1-5	CASSEWGAEGQPQHF	TGTGCCAGCAGCGAGTGGGGCGCCGAAGGTCAGCCCCAGCATTTT
-	-	TRBV6-2/TRBV6-3	14	TRBJ2-3	CASSPRTETDTQYF	TGTGCCAGCAGTCCCAGGACAGAAACAGATACGCAGTATTTT
-	TRBD2	TRBV11-2	15	TRBJ2-1	CASSPGLAGSFEQFF	TGTGCCAGCAGCCCTGGACTAGCGGGTTCTTTTGAGCAGTTCTTC
-	-	TRBV27	11	TRBJ1-1	CASSLSGRAFF	TGTGCCAGCAGCTTAAGTGGAAGAGCTTTCTTT
-	-	TRBV19	12	TRBJ2-1	CASRDSYNEQFF	TGTGCCAGTAGGGACAGCTACAATGAGCAGTTCTTC
-	-	TRBV6-5	14	TRBJ2-7	CASSYSPGVGEQYF	TGTGCCAGCAGTTACTCGCCAGGGGTCGGCGAGCAGTACTTC
-	-	TRBV30	15	TRBJ1-5	CAWSGGGPKNQPQHF	TGTGCCTGGAGTGGGGGGGGACCGAAGAATCAGCCCCAGCATTTT
few	TRBD1	TRBV12-3/TRBV12-4	14	TRBJ2-7	CASSLTGQAYEQYF	TGTGCCAGCAGTTTGACGGGACAGGCCTACGAGCAGTACTTC
-	TRBD2	TRBV12-3/TRBV12-4	16	TRBJ2-5	CASSTPLAGATMTQYF	TGTGCCAGCAGTACCCCGCTAGCGGGGGCCACCATGACCCAGTACTTC
-	-	TRBV3-1	13	TRBJ2-7	CASSIREDYEQYF	TGTGCCAGCAGTATCAGGGAGGACTACGAGCAGTACTTC
-	-	TRBV3-1	13	TRBJ2-7	CASSQGGTYEQYF	TGTGCCAGCAGCCAAGGCGGAACCTACGAGCAGTACTTC